Sequencing of this T cell receptor (beta chain) was carried out in a study of blood T cell repertoires in COVID-19. Original handling: Reference gene primer amplification yielded estimated nucleated cell counts. Data came from immunoSEQ multiplex PCR; TCRdb stores just in-frame clones and leaves some out. That table gives V, J and clone size, and the DNA gave D and trimming. The sample comprises 220,000 or so clones, roughly 80% of which are singletons, and 15% to 20% rests with the top ten. The V segment lost 5 bases and the J segment 3 bases; nucleotides outside the gene matches: 1. The CDR3 consists of 12 residues. Germline V gene lookup returns CDR1 SGHRS and CDR2 YFSETQ.

This TCR was sampled from a man aged 30 to 45 with active or convalescent COVID-19. The sequenced sample was peripheral blood. The chain has TRBV5-1 and TRBJ2-5, with TRBD2 identical over 7 bases. CDR3 sequence reads: CASRAGEETQYF. CDR3 nucleotides: TGCGCCAGCAGGGCGGGAGAAGAGACCCAGTACTTC.